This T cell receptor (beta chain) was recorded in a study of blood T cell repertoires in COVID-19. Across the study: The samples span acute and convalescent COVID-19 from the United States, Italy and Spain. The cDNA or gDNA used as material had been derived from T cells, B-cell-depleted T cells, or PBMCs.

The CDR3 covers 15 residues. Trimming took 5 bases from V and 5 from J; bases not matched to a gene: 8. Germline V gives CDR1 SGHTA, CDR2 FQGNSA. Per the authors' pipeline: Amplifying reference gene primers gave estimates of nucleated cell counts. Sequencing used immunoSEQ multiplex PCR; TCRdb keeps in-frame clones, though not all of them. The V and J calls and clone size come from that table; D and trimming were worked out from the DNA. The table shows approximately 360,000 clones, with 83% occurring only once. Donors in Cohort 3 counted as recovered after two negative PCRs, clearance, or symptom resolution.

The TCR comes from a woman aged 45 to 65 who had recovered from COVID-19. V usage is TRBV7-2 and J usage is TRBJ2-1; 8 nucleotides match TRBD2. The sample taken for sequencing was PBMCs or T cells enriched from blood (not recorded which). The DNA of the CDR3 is TGTGCCAGCAGCCACCCCGGGGGGGTTGACAATGAGCAGTTCTTC. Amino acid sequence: CASSHPGGVDNEQFF. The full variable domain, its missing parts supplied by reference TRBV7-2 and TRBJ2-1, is GAGVSQSPSNKVTEKGKDVELRCDPISGHTALYWYRQSLGQGLEFLIYFQGNSAPDKSGLPSDRFSAERTGGSVSTLTIQRTQQEDSAVYLCASSHPGGVDNEQFFGPGTRLTVL.